The present T cell receptor beta chain was sequenced within a study of T cells in Graves' hyperthyroidism and ophthalmopathy. TCR beta CDR3 sequences were amplified from RNA transcripts. HTBI primers were used for first-round RT-PCR of the TCR CDR3. TCRdb re-derived calls from the multiplex PCR reads in MiXCR, one entry per CDR3 protein. The table includes hundreds of thousands of distinct CDR3 sequences, around 13% detected once. The CDR3 is 12 amino acids. Germline CDR1 is KGHDR and CDR2 is SFDVKD. With 0 bases removed from V and 11 bases from J, the gap between germline ends came to 7 bases. The TCR sequence derives from a woman aged 25 to 39 with Graves' hyperthyroidism that later progressed to Graves' ophthalmopathy. The chain couples TRBV24-1 to TRBJ2-1, with D unclear. The sequencing input was blood. CDR3 amino acids: CATSDLDTKQFF. CDR3 DNA sequence: TGTGCCACCAGTGATTTGGATACGAAGCAGTTCTTC.